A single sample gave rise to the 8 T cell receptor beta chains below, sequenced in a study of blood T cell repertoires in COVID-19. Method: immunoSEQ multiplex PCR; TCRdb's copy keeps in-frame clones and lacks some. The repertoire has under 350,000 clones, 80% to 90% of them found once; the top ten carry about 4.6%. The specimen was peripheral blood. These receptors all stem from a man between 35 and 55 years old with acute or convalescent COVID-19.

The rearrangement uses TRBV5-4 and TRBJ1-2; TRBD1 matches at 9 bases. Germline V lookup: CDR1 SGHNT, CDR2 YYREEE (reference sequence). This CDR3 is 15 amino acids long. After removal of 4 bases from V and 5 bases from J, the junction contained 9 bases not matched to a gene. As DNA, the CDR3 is TGTGCCAGCAGCCCCGGGACAGGGACGATGTATGGCTACACCTTC. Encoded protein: CASSPGTGTMYGYTF.

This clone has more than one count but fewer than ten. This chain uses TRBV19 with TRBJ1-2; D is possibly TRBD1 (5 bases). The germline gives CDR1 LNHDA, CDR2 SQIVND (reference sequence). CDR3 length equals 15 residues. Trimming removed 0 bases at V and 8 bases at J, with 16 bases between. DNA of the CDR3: TGTGCCAGTAGTATAGAAGTGGGGCGAGATAGGGGCTACACCTTC. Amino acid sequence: CASSIEVGRDRGYTF.

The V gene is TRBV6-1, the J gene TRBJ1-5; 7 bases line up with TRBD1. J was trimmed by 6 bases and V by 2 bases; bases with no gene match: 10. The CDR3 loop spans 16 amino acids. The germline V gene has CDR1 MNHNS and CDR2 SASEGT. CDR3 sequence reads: CASSEYLQGGGQPQHF. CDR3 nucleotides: TGTGCCAGCAGTGAATACCTCCAGGGGGGAGGTCAGCCCCAGCATTTT.

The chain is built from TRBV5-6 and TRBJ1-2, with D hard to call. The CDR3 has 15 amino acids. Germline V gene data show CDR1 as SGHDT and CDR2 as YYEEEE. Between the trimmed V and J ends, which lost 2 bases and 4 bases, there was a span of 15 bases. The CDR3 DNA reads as TGTGCCAGCAGCTTCATGTACAGACCCCTCTATGGCTACACCTTC. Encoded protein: CASSFMYRPLYGYTF.

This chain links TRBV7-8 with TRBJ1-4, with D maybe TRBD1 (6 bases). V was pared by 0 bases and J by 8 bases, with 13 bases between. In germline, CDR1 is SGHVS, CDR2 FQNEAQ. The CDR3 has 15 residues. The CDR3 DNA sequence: TGTGCCAGCAGCTTAGCGTGGGGGCGAGGGGAAAAACTGTTTTTT. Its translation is CASSLAWGRGEKLFF.

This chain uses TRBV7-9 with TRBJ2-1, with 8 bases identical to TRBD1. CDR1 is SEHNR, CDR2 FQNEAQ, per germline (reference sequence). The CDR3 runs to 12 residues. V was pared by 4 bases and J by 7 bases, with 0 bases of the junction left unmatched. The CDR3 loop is CASSWTGNEQFF. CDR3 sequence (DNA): TGTGCCAGCAGCTGGACAGGGAATGAGCAGTTCTTC. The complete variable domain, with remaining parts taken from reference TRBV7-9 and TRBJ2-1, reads DTGVSQNPRHKITKRGQNVTFRCDPISEHNRLYWYRQTLGQGPEFLTYFQNEAQLEKSRLLSDRFSAERPKGSFSTLEIQRTEQGDSAMYLCASSWTGNEQFFGPGTRLTVL.

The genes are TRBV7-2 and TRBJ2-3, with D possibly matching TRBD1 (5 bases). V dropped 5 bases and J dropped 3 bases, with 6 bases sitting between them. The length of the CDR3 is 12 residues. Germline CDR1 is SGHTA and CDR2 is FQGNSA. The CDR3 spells CASSPGTDTQYF. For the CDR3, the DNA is TGTGCCAGCAGCCCAGGGACAGATACGCAGTATTTT.

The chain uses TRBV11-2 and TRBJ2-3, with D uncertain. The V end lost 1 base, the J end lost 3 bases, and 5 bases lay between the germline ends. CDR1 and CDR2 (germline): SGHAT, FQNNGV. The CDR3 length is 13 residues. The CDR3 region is CASSLVPTDTQYF. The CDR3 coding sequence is TGTGCCAGCAGCTTAGTCCCGACAGATACGCAGTATTTT.